These 30 T cell receptor beta chains came from one sample sequenced in a study of T-cell memory formation after mild COVID-19. TCRdb recomputed calls from the 5' RACE reads with MiXCR, one row per CDR3 protein. The data contain 350,000 or so distinct CDR3 sequences, approximately 12% of them seen just once; the ten biggest clones take up 20% to 25%. What was sequenced was PBMCs or a T cell subset sorted from them (not recorded which). Receptor source: a man aged 18 to 30 who had mild COVID-19 (a few samples of this study predate the infection). Cell type and time point are not known.

The chain combines TRBV12-3 or TRBV12-4 with TRBJ2-2; 8 bases fit TRBD1. The junction had 11 bases not matched to a gene; V was cut back by 6 bases and J by 11 bases. The CDR3 consists of 14 residues. The chain's CDR3 is CASRAGTGGPELFF. CDR3 DNA: TGTGCCAGCAGGGCCGGGACAGGAGGACCCGAGCTGTTTTTT.

This clonotype was counted at least ten times. The rearrangement joins TRBV4-3 to TRBJ2-2, with 9 bases aligning to TRBD2. Germline lookup yields CDR1 LGHNA and CDR2 YSLEER. V trimming: 0 bases; J trimming: 4 bases; junction bases outside the gene matches: 9. CDR3 length equals 18 residues. CDR3 sequence: CASSQDQRVAGATGELFF. The CDR3 nucleotides are TGCGCCAGCAGCCAAGATCAGAGAGTAGCGGGGGCCACCGGGGAGCTGTTTTTT.

This chain links TRBV20-1 with TRBJ2-3; D remains ambiguous. The CDR3 runs 14 residues. Trimming took 6 bases from V and 1 from J, leaving 14 bases between them. Germline V gives CDR1 DFQATT, CDR2 SNEGSKA (reference sequence). This CDR3 reads CSARGRIRTDTQYF. CDR3 nucleotides: TGCAGTGCCCGAGGCAGGATCCGCACAGATACGCAGTATTTT.

V usage is TRBV9 and J usage is TRBJ1-5; D gene uncertain. The CDR3 extends over 15 amino acids. CDR1 and CDR2 from the germline V gene are SGDLS and YYNGEE. The V gene lost 2 bases and the J gene lost 0 bases, with 9 bases spanning the gap. CDR3 residues: CASSVLPGSNQPQHF. In DNA form, the CDR3 reads TGTGCCAGCAGCGTTCTTCCCGGTAGCAATCAGCCCCAGCATTTT.

The CDR3 sequence is CASSPARTGLRYGYTF. In nucleotides, the CDR3 is TGCGCCAGCAGCCCGGCTCGAACTGGGCTCCGCTATGGCTACACCTTC. This sequence joins TRBV4-1 and TRBJ1-2, with D unclear. Germline loops: CDR1 MGHRA, CDR2 YSYEKL. This CDR3 region has 16 residues. V was trimmed by 4 bases and J by 4 bases, leaving 19 bases between them.

This clonotype was found a few times. The gene calls are TRBV15 and TRBJ1-6; a possible D gene is TRBD1 (6 bases). Germline lookup yields CDR1 LNHNV and CDR2 YYDKDF (reference sequence). V lost 0 bases and J lost 8, with 8 bases in between. This CDR3 has 14 amino acids. CDR3 sequence (DNA): TGTGCCACCAGCAGAGAAACAGGGTATTCACCCCTCCACTTT. It is translated as CATSRETGYSPLHF. Looking up the rest from reference TRBV15 and TRBJ1-6 gives the full variable domain: DAMVIQNPRYQVTQFGKPVTLSCSQTLNHNVMYWYQQKSSQAPKLLFHYYDKDFNNEADTPDNFQSRRPNTSFCFLDIRSPGLGDTAMYLCATSRETGYSPLHFGNGTRLTVT.

This clonotype was detected many times. The genes are TRBV4-1 and TRBJ1-5; D uncertain. The V end was cut by 0 bases, the J end by 0 bases, with 6 bases between. The CDR3 runs 15 residues. Germline values: CDR1 MGHRA, CDR2 YSYEKL. In DNA, the CDR3 is TGCGCCAGCAGCCAAGATCAAGGTAGCAATCAGCCCCAGCATTTT. It translates to CASSQDQGSNQPQHF.

The V call is TRBV4-1, the J call TRBJ2-3; unclear D gene. Germline CDR1 reads MGHRA; CDR2 reads YSYEKL. The CDR3 contains 12 residues. The V and J ends lost 4 bases and 6 bases respectively, with 8 bases between them. The CDR3 protein is CASSLPGDTQYF. The CDR3 bases are TGCGCCAGCAGCCTCCCCGGGGATACGCAGTATTTT.

The J gene is TRBJ2-5, the V gene TRBV5-1, with 7 bases fitting TRBD1. V lost 2 bases and J lost 4; bases outside the gene matches: 8. The CDR3 length is 15 residues. CDR1 is SGHRS and CDR2 is YFSETQ in the germline V gene. CDR3 bases: TGCGCCAGCAGCTTTGGGGGACAGCCCTTAGAGACCCAGTACTTC. Protein product: CASSFGGQPLETQYF.

This clonotype was seen a few times. This chain connects TRBV29-1 to TRBJ2-5; 7 bases fit TRBD2. The CDR3 has 14 residues. CDR1 is SQVTM, CDR2 ANQGSEA, per germline. Trimming took 6 bases from V and 3 from J; bases not matched to a gene: 10. CDR3 bases: TGCAGCGTAATCGGAGCGGGGAATGAAGAGACCCAGTACTTC. It translates to CSVIGAGNEETQYF.

The J gene is TRBJ2-4, the V gene TRBV6-5; possibly TRBD2 for D (5 bases). V was shortened by 5 bases and J by 0 bases, with 8 bases between the two germline ends. The CDR3 length is 14 residues. The germline CDR1 and CDR2 sequences are MNHEY and SVGAGI. For the CDR3, the DNA is TGTGCCAGCAGTGCGAGGGTAGCCAAAAACATTCAGTACTTC. Its protein is CASSARVAKNIQYF.

This clonotype was seen at least ten times. This chain links TRBV7-9 with TRBJ2-5, with 7 bases aligning to TRBD2. Germline V CDR1 and CDR2: SEHNR, FQNEAQ (reference sequence). This CDR3 is built from 16 residues. The trim removed 4 bases at V and 2 bases at J, leaving 10 bases unmatched. This CDR3 is CASSYSPSGTQETQYF. CDR3 DNA sequence: TGTGCCAGCAGCTACTCCCCAAGCGGGACTCAAGAGACCCAGTACTTC. The complete variable domain, with remaining parts taken from reference TRBV7-9 and TRBJ2-5, reads DTGVSQNPRHKITKRGQNVTFRCDPISEHNRLYWYRQTLGQGPEFLTYFQNEAQLEKSRLLSDRFSAERPKGSFSTLEIQRTEQGDSAMYLCASSYSPSGTQETQYFGPGTRLLVL.

This clonotype has only one observation. The junction and the germline gene differ at one end; a read error may be behind it. The J gene is TRBJ2-1, the V gene TRBV7-7; D unclear. Per the germline V gene, CDR1 is SSHAT and CDR2 is FNYEAQ (reference sequence). The CDR3 extends over 14 amino acids. The CDR3 coding sequence is TGTGCTAGCAGCTTTTCTGGTCCAGTCGATGAGCAGTTCTTC. It yields the protein CASSFSGPVDEQFF.

The table lists this clonotype with a few counts. This chain connects TRBV12-3 or TRBV12-4 to TRBJ1-2; D is uncertain. CDR3 size: 13 residues. Trimming shortened V by 1 base and J by 4 bases, and 7 bases separated the two germline ends. CDR3 DNA: TGTGCCAGCAGTTTAGTTATGAGCTATGGCTACACCTTC. Translation: CASSLVMSYGYTF.

The table lists this clonotype with a few counts. The CDR3 region is CASSYPMYYEQYF. For the CDR3, the DNA is TGTGCCAGCAGTTACCCGATGTACTACGAGCAGTACTTC. This chain connects TRBV6-6 to TRBJ2-7; no definite D call. There are 13 residues in the CDR3. Germline V CDR1 and CDR2: MNHNY, SVGAGI (reference sequence). V shed 2 bases and J shed 3 bases, with 8 bases lying between them.

Only a few counts were recorded for this clonotype. This sequence joins TRBV4-3 and TRBJ1-2, with D unresolved. V was cut by 4 bases and J by 0 bases, with 15 bases left in between. CDR1 is LGHNA and CDR2 is YSLEER in the germline V gene. The CDR3 extends over 16 amino acids. The CDR3, as DNA: TGCGCCAGCAGCCTAAACGGACGGGGAGCTAACTATGGCTACACCTTC. Its translation is CASSLNGRGANYGYTF.

This clonotype was recorded many times. The chain uses TRBV7-2 and TRBJ2-3; D might be TRBD2 (6 bases). Trimming shortened V by 4 bases and J by 2 bases, and 7 bases separated the two germline ends. Germline loops: CDR1 SGHTA, CDR2 FQGNSA. The CDR3 sequence is 13 residues long. CDR3 region: CASSWRDTDTQYF. In nucleotides, the CDR3 is TGTGCCAGCAGCTGGAGGGACACAGATACGCAGTATTTT.

The genes are TRBV6-2 or TRBV6-3 and TRBJ1-1, with D unclear. CDR1 and CDR2 from the germline V gene are MNHEY and SVGEGT. V was pared by 0 bases and J by 0 bases, with 17 bases between. The CDR3 runs 18 residues. CDR3 DNA: TGTGCCAGCAGTTACTCGAACGATCTCGGAGAGATGAACACTGAAGCTTTCTTT. The encoded protein is CASSYSNDLGEMNTEAFF.

The gene calls are TRBV12-3 or TRBV12-4 and TRBJ2-1; D might be TRBD2 (6 bases). V gave up 6 bases and J gave up 4 bases, with 13 bases separating them. This CDR3 region has 14 residues. For the CDR3, the DNA is TGTGCCAGCAGCCCGGGACTTAAATACAATGAGCAGTTCTTC. This encodes CASSPGLKYNEQFF.

Comments on this clonotype: At one end, the junction sequence differs from germline, possibly due to a read error. The V gene is TRBV7-7, the J gene TRBJ2-5; no clear D gene. This CDR3 is 13 amino acids long. The V gene's germline CDR1 is SSHAT and CDR2 FNYEAQ (reference sequence). CDR3 bases: TGTGCTAGCAGCTTTGGTTTCTCGGAGACCCAGTACTTC. Its protein is CASSFGFSETQYF.

This clonotype was observed a handful of times. The chain couples TRBV27 to TRBJ2-7; D is perhaps TRBD2 (6 bases). From germline, CDR1 is MNHEY and CDR2 SMNVEV (reference sequence). The CDR3 has 13 amino acids. The V end was cut by 5 bases, the J end by 6 bases, with 14 bases between. The chain's CDR3 is CASSRGLGVEQYF. The CDR3 DNA follows: TGTGCCAGCAGTCGGGGACTTGGGGTCGAGCAGTACTTC.

The chain has TRBV4-1 and TRBJ2-7; the D is unclear. Germline V gives CDR1 MGHRA, CDR2 YSYEKL. This CDR3 has 13 amino acids. Trimming left V 2 bases short and J 10 bases short, with 15 bases between. CDR3 region: CASSQPGRLGQYF. The CDR3 DNA follows: TGCGCCAGCAGCCAACCCGGCCGGCTCGGTCAGTACTTC.

This clonotype was found a few times. V and J are TRBV23-1 and TRBJ2-7, with D perhaps matching TRBD1 (6 bases). TRBV23-1 is annotated as an ORF whose role is uncertain. The CDR3 sequence is 14 residues long. With 6 bases removed from V and 2 bases from J, the gap between germline ends came to 14 bases. Here the CDR3 reads CASSQFRTAYEQYV. The CDR3 coding sequence is TGCGCCAGCAGCCAGTTTAGGACAGCCTACGAGCAGTACGTC.

The V gene is TRBV7-8, the J gene TRBJ2-1, with 7 nucleotides matching TRBD2. The germline CDR1 and CDR2 sequences are SGHVS and FQNEAQ. After removal of 0 bases from V and 9 bases from J, the junction contained 8 bases not matched to a gene. The CDR3 runs 15 residues. CDR3 sequence reads: CASSLAFGGSTEQFF. In DNA form, the CDR3 reads TGTGCCAGCAGCTTAGCGTTCGGGGGGTCCACTGAGCAGTTCTTC.

Many counts were recorded for this clonotype. CDR3 sequence (DNA): TGTGCCAGCTGCGAACCGGGACAGGGGGCCTACACAGATACGCAGTATTTT. Translating it yields CASCEPGQGAYTDTQYF. The chain has TRBV12-3 or TRBV12-4 and TRBJ2-3, with 12 bases aligning to TRBD1. J was trimmed by 2 bases and V by 8 bases; bases with no gene match: 11. CDR3 length: 17 amino acids.

The chain is built from TRBV12-3 or TRBV12-4 and TRBJ2-3; the D gene could be TRBD1 or TRBD2 (6 bases each). The CDR3 consists of 15 residues. V lost 7 bases to trimming and J lost 2 bases, with 16 bases between them. CDR3 in DNA: TGTGCCAGCACTCCTCCGGGGGCGGACACAGATACGCAGTATTTT. Its translation is CASTPPGADTDTQYF.

This clonotype was seen a handful of times. The V call is TRBV7-8, the J call TRBJ1-5; 10 bases are shared with TRBD1. Germline trimming cut 1 base from V and 6 bases from J; bases unmatched to any gene: 9. Looked up from germline, CDR1 is SGHVS and CDR2 is FQNEAQ. The CDR3 spans 17 residues. CDR3 loop: CASSLGRLTGGFQPQHF. The CDR3, as DNA: TGTGCCAGCAGCTTAGGTCGGTTGACAGGGGGCTTTCAGCCCCAGCATTTT. Full variable domain (missing parts from reference TRBV7-8 and TRBJ1-5): GAGVSQSPRYKVAKRGQDVALRCDPISGHVSLFWYQQALGQGPEFLTYFQNEAQLDKSGLPSDRFFAERPEGSVSTLKIQRTQQEDSAVYLCASSLGRLTGGFQPQHFGDGTRLSIL.

This chain joins TRBV7-2 and TRBJ2-5; 7 bases line up with TRBD1. The ends lost 2 bases at V and 7 bases at J; junction bases unmatched: 10. The CDR3 extends over 15 amino acids. Germline V lookup: CDR1 SGHTA, CDR2 FQGNSA. Here the CDR3 DNA reads TGTGCCAGCAGCTTACTGGGACAGTCTAGGGCGACCCAGTACTTC. Translated: CASSLLGQSRATQYF. Combining the CDR3 with reference TRBV7-2 and TRBJ2-5 gives the whole variable domain GAGVSQSPSNKVTEKGKDVELRCDPISGHTALYWYRQSLGQGLEFLIYFQGNSAPDKSGLPSDRFSAERTGGSVSTLTIQRTQQEDSAVYLCASSLLGQSRATQYFGPGTRLLVL.

In its sample, this clonotype was seen many times. This chain links TRBV20-1 with TRBJ2-2; D gene uncertain. The CDR3 is 12 residues long. Trimming pared 6 bases from V and 2 bases from J, leaving 7 bases between. Germline V lookup: CDR1 DFQATT, CDR2 SNEGSKA (reference sequence). CDR3: CSANSNTGELFF. CDR3 nucleotide sequence: TGCAGTGCCAACAGCAACACCGGGGAGCTGTTTTTT.

V usage is TRBV5-1 and J usage is TRBJ1-3; D is possibly TRBD1 (6 bases). V lost 0 bases, J lost 7 bases, and 14 bases lay in between. Germline CDR1 reads SGHRS; CDR2 reads YFSETQ. The length of the CDR3 is 15 residues. The CDR3, as DNA: TGCGCCAGCAGCTTGGCCCCGGCAGGGGAGAACACCATATATTTT. As protein: CASSLAPAGENTIYF.